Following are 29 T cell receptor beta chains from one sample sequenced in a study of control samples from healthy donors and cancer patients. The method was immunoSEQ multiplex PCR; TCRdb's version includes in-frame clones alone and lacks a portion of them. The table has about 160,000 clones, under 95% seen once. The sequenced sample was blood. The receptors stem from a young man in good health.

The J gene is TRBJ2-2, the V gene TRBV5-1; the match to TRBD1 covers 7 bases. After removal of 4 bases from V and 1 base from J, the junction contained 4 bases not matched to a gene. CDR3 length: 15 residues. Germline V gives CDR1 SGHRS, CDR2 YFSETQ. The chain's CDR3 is CASSPWTGNTGELFF. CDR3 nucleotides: TGCGCCAGCAGCCCCTGGACAGGGAACACCGGGGAGCTGTTTTTT.

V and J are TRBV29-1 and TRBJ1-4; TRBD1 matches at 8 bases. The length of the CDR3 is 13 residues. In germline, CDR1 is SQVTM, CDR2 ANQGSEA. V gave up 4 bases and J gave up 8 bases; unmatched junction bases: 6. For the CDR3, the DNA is TGCAGCGTTGCGTGGCAGGGGGCCGAAAAACTGTTTTTT. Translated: CSVAWQGAEKLFF.

CDR3 nucleotides: TGCGCCAGCAGCCCGTTTAGGATAGGGGGCATCTACTACGAGCAGTACTTC. Its translation is CASSPFRIGGIYYEQYF. The chain links TRBV4-3 to TRBJ2-7, with 7 bases aligning to TRBD1. Germline values: CDR1 LGHNA, CDR2 YSLEER. This CDR3 spans 17 amino acids. After removal of 4 bases from V and 3 bases from J, the junction contained 15 bases not matched to a gene.

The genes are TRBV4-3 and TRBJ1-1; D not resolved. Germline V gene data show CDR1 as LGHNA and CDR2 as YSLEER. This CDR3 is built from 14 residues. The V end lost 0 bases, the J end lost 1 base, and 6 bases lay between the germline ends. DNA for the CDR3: TGCGCCAGCAGCCAAGATTGGGGGAACACTGAAGCTTTCTTT. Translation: CASSQDWGNTEAFF.

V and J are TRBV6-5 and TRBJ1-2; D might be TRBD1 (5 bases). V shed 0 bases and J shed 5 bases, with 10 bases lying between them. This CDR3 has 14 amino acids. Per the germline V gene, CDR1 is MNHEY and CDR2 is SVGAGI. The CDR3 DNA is TGTGCCAGCAGTTACTCCTCAGGGACTTATGGCTACACCTTC. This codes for CASSYSSGTYGYTF.

The CDR3 reads CASRRDSNGQPQHF. CDR3 nucleotide sequence: TGTGCCAGTCGCCGGGACAGTAACGGTCAGCCCCAGCATTTT. V gene TRBV19 combines with J gene TRBJ1-5; TRBD1 aligns across 7 bases. Germline CDR1 reads LNHDA; CDR2 reads SQIVND (reference sequence). The CDR3 consists of 14 residues. Trimming took 8 bases from V and 6 from J; bases not matched to a gene: 10.

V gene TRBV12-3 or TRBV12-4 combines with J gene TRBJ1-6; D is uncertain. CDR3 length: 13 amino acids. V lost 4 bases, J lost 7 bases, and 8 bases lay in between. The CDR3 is CASSSLINSPLHF. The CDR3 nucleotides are TGTGCCAGCAGTTCCTTGATAAATTCACCCCTCCACTTT.

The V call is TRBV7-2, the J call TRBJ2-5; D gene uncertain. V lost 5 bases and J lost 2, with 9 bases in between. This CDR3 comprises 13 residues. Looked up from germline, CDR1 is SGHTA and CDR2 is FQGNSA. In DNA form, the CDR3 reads TGTGCCAGCAGCGTAACAGCGCAAGAGACCCAGTACTTC. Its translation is CASSVTAQETQYF.

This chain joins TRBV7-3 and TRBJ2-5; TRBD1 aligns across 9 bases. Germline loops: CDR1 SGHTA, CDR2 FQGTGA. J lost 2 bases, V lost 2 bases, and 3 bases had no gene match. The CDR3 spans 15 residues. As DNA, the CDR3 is TGTGCCAGCAGCTTAGGGACAGGGCTACAAGAGACCCAGTACTTC. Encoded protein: CASSLGTGLQETQYF.

CDR3 region: CASSFPRGNEQFF. DNA of the CDR3: TGTGCCAGCAGTTTCCCCCGAGGGAATGAGCAGTTCTTC. The V and J genes are TRBV27 and TRBJ2-1; possible D gene TRBD2, 5 bases. The V and J ends lost 3 bases and 7 bases respectively, with 10 bases between them. Germline CDR1 and CDR2: MNHEY and SMNVEV (reference sequence). The CDR3 extends over 13 amino acids.

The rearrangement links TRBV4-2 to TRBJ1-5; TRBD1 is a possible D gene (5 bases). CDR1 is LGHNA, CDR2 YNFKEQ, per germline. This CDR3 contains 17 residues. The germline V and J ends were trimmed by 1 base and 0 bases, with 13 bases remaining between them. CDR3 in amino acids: CASSQGDGAYSNQPQHF. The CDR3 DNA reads TGTGCCAGCAGCCAAGGGGACGGAGCCTATAGCAATCAGCCCCAGCATTTT.

This CDR3 is CATSDLMSTQYF. In DNA, the CDR3 is TGTGCCACCAGTGATTTAATGAGTACGCAGTATTTT. The V and J genes are TRBV24-1 and TRBJ2-3; unclear D gene. The CDR3 runs to 12 residues. Trimming took 1 base from V and 8 from J, leaving 6 bases between them. CDR1 KGHDR and CDR2 SFDVKD come from the germline V gene.

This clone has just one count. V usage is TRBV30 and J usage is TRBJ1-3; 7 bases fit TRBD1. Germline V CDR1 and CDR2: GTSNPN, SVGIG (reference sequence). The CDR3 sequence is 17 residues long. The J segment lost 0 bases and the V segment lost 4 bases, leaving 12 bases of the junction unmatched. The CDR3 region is CAWTFGTALNSGNTIYF. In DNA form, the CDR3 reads TGTGCCTGGACCTTCGGGACAGCATTAAACTCTGGAAACACCATATATTTT.

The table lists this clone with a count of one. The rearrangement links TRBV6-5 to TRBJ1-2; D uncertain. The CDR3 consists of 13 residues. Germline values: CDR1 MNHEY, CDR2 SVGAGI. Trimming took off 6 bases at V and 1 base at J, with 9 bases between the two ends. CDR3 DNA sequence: TGTGCCAGCAGCTACACAGATAACTATGGCTACACCTTC. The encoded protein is CASSYTDNYGYTF.

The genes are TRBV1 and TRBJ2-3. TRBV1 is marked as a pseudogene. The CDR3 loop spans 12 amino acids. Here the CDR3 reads CTTGLCTDTQYF. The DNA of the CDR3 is TGCACCACCGGCCTTTGTACAGATACGCAGTATTTT.

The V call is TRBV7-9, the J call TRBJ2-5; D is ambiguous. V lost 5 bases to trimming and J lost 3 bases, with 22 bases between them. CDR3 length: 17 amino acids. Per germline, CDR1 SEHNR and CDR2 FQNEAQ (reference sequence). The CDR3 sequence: CASSPTGWQLKKETQYF. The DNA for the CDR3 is TGTGCCAGCAGCCCGACGGGTTGGCAGCTCAAAAAAGAGACCCAGTACTTC.

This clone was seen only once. For the CDR3, the DNA is TGTGCCAGCAGCCCCCCCGGTACGGTCCACTATGGCTACACCTTC. Translation: CASSPPGTVHYGYTF. The J gene is TRBJ1-2, the V gene TRBV5-6, with D uncertain. The CDR3 is 15 residues long. The V end was cut by 4 bases, the J end by 3 bases, with 16 bases between. Germline V CDR1 and CDR2: SGHDT, YYEEEE.

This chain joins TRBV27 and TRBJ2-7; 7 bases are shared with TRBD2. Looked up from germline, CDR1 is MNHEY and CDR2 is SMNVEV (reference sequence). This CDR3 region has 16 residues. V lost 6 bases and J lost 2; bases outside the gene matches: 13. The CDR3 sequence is CASSYGGVRGAYEQYF. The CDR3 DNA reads TGTGCCAGCAGCTATGGGGGGGTTAGGGGAGCCTACGAGCAGTACTTC.

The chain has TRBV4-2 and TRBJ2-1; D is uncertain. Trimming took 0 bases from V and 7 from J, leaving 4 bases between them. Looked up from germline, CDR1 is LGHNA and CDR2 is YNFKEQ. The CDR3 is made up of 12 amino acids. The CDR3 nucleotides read TGTGCCAGCAGCCAAGAATGGAATGAGCAGTTCTTC. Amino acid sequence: CASSQEWNEQFF.

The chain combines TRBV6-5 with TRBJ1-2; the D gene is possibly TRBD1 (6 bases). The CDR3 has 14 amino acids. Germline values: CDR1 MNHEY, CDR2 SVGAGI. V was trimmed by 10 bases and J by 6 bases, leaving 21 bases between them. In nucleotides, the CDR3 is TGTGCCACCTCCCCGGGGGGCTCAGTGGATGGCTACACCTTC. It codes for CATSPGGSVDGYTF.

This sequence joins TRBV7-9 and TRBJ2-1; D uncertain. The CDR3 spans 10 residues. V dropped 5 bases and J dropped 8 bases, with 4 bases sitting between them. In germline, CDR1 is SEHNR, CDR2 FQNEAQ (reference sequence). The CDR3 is CASSPYEQFF. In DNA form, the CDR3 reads TGTGCCAGCAGCCCCTATGAGCAGTTCTTC.

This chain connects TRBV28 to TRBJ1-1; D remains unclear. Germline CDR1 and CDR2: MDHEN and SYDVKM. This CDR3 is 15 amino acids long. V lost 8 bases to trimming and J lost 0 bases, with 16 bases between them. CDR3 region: CASGSYVGLNTEAFF. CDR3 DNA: TGTGCCAGCGGCTCTTACGTTGGGCTGAACACTGAAGCTTTCTTT.

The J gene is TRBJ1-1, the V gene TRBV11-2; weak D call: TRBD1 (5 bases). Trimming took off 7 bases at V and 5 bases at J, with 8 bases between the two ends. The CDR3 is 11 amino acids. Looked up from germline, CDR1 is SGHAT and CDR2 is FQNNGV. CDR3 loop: CASTQGTEAFF. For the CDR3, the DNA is TGTGCCAGCACCCAGGGTACTGAAGCTTTCTTT.

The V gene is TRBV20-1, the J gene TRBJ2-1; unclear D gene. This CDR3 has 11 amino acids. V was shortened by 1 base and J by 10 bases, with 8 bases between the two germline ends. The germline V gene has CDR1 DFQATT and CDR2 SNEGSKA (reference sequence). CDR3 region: CSARGWMEQFF. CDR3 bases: TGCAGTGCTAGAGGCTGGATGGAGCAGTTCTTC.

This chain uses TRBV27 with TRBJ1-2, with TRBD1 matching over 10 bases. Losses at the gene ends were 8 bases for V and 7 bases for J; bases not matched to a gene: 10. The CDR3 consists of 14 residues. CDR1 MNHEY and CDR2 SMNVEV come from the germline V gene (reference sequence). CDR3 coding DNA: TGTGCCAGCGGCCCGATCGACAGGGGGCTTGGCTACACCTTC. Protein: CASGPIDRGLGYTF.

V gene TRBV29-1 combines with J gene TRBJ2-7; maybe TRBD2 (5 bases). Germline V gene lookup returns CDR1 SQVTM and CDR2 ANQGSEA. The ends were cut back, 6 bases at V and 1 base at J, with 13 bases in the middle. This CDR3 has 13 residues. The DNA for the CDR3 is TGCAGCGTGGGGAGTCTTTTGTCCTACGAGCAGTACTTC. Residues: CSVGSLLSYEQYF.

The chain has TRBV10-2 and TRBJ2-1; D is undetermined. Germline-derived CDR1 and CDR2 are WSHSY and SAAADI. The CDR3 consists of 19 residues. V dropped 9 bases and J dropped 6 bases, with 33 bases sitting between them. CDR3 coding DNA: TGCGCCAGTCCGATCTTAGTCCCTCCAGACCCCCCCCTCGGCAATGAGCAGTTCTTC. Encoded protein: CASPILVPPDPPLGNEQFF.

CDR3 coding DNA: TGTGCCAGCAACCCAGTAGGGGCCGTTGAGCAGTTCTTC. Its translation is CASNPVGAVEQFF. V is TRBV5-4 and J is TRBJ2-1; tentative D call: TRBD1 (5 bases). Trimming left V 6 bases short and J 9 bases short, with 16 bases between. Germline CDR1 and CDR2: SGHNT and YYREEE (reference sequence). This CDR3 spans 13 amino acids. The full variable domain, in which reference TRBV5-4 and TRBJ2-1 provide the parts outside the CDR3, is ETGVTQSPTHLIKTRGQQVTLRCSSQSGHNTVSWYQQALGQGPQFIFQYYREEENGRGNFPPRFSGLQFPNYSSELNVNALELDDSALYLCASNPVGAVEQFFGPGTRLTVL.

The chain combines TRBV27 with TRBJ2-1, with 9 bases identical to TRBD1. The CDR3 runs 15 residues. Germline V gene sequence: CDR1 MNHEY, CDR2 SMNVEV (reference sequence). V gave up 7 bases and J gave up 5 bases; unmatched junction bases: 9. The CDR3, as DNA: TGTGCCAGCAACTACGGGACAGGGAGCCACAATGAGCAGTTCTTC. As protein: CASNYGTGSHNEQFF.